The 29 T cell receptor beta chains below were found in one sample sequenced in a study of regulatory T cells in long-lasting Graves disease. To make TCR beta libraries, researchers used iRepertoire HTBI primers and Arm-PCR of CDR3 regions. TCRdb re-called the multiplex PCR reads through MiXCR, storing one row per CDR3 protein. The sample lists 540,000 or so distinct CDR3 sequences, roughly 12% seen once, with under 10% in the top ten. Time point defined: newly diagnosed GD, antithyroid drugs for less than 3 months. PBMC-derived RNA was used for the TCR library. This sample also belongs to another study, concerning T cells in Graves' hyperthyroidism and ophthalmopathy.

Sequenced material: peripheral blood mononuclear cells (PBMCs), taken at new diagnosis, from a patient treated with antithyroid drugs. These receptors were obtained from a man aged 25-45 years with Graves disease.

This rearrangement joins TRBV12-3 or TRBV12-4 to TRBJ1-6; 10 bases fit TRBD1. This CDR3 has 15 amino acids. The J segment lost 7 bases and the V segment lost 6 bases, leaving 6 bases of the junction unmatched. In DNA form, the CDR3 reads TGTGCCAGCAGCCGGGACAGGGGAGGAAATTCACCCCTCCACTTT. This encodes CASSRDRGGNSPLHF.

This clonotype was seen more than once but under ten times. This clone may be a read error of a much larger clone one base away. V and J are TRBV29-1 and TRBJ2-4; 11 positions match TRBD2. V dropped 4 bases and J dropped 13; count of bases not matched to a gene: 21. The CDR3 extends over 17 amino acids. Germline V gene sequence: CDR1 SQVTM, CDR2 ANQGSEA. The CDR3 region has the DNA TGCAGCGTTGGGGGGGCTAGCGGGAGGATGACCTACAATGAGCAGTACTTC. Its protein is CSVGGASGRMTYNEQYF.

This clonotype occurred a few times. The chain carries TRBV6-2 or TRBV6-3 and TRBJ1-5; TRBD1 agrees at 7 bases. Germline assignment: CDR1 MNHEY and CDR2 SVGEGT. The CDR3 extends over 15 amino acids. V trimming: 5 bases; J trimming: 2 bases; junction bases outside the gene matches: 6. This CDR3 is CASSKPTGGNQPQHF. The DNA of the CDR3 is TGTGCCAGCAGTAAACCTACAGGGGGCAATCAGCCCCAGCATTTT.

This clonotype showed up many times. The chain uses TRBV12-3 or TRBV12-4 and TRBJ2-2; TRBD1 matches at 9 bases. This CDR3 is built from 13 residues. The V and J ends lost 9 bases and 4 bases, in that order; junction bases with no gene match: 3. The CDR3 sequence is CASNRGRTGELFF. In DNA, the CDR3 is TGTGCCAGTAACAGGGGGCGCACCGGGGAGCTGTTTTTT.

Ten or more counts support this clonotype. The rearrangement joins TRBV6-1 to TRBJ1-2; 9 bases fit TRBD1. V was clipped by 7 bases and J by 5 bases; unmatched bases: 8. The V gene's germline CDR1 is MNHNS and CDR2 SASEGT. The CDR3 sequence is 14 residues long. CDR3 amino acids: CASTTRDRVYGYTF. CDR3 in DNA: TGTGCCAGCACCACCCGGGACAGGGTATATGGCTACACCTTC.

There are a few counts of this clonotype. The genes are TRBV7-2 and TRBJ2-2, with 8 nucleotides matching TRBD2. CDR1 SGHTA and CDR2 FQGNSA come from the germline V gene. The V segment lost 7 bases and the J segment 8 bases; nucleotides outside the gene matches: 9. CDR3 length: 14 residues. DNA of the CDR3: TGTGCCAGCATGTCGGGAGGGCGGGGAGGGGAGCTGTTTTTT. This encodes CASMSGGRGGELFF.

This clonotype was observed a handful of times. The rearrangement joins TRBV20-1 to TRBJ2-7; 7 positions match TRBD2. Unmatched junction bases numbered 3, after V lost 6 bases and J lost 1 base. The CDR3 runs to 12 residues. Germline V lookup: CDR1 DFQATT, CDR2 SNEGSKA (reference sequence). CDR3 DNA sequence: TGCAGTGCCCTAGCGGAGTCCTACGAGCAGTACTTC. Residues: CSALAESYEQYF.

The rearrangement uses TRBV27 and TRBJ2-1; TRBD2 matches 15 bases. CDR3 length: 15 residues. J was trimmed by 7 bases and V by 8 bases; bases with no gene match: 6. Per the germline V gene, CDR1 is MNHEY and CDR2 is SMNVEV (reference sequence). CDR3 bases: TGTGCCAGCGCCGAGGGGACTAGCGGGGGGAATGAGCAGTTCTTC. Protein sequence: CASAEGTSGGNEQFF.

This clonotype showed up just a few times. The V call is TRBV24-1, the J call TRBJ2-2, with 10 bases matching TRBD1. Germline CDR1 reads KGHDR; CDR2 reads SFDVKD. The CDR3 totals 16 residues. V was clipped by 3 bases and J by 3 bases; unmatched bases: 3. The DNA for the CDR3 is TGTGCCACCAGTGATCCCGGACAGGGGGACACCGGGGAGCTGTTTTTT. This sequence encodes CATSDPGQGDTGELFF.

V is TRBV5-1 and J is TRBJ1-5; the D gene is possibly TRBD1 (5 bases). Germline V gives CDR1 SGHRS, CDR2 YFSETQ. Trimming cost V 4 bases and J 3 bases, with 14 bases left between them. The CDR3 loop spans 15 amino acids. DNA for the CDR3: TGCGCCAGCAGCCCGGGGGACGGGTTCAATCAGCCCCAGCATTTT. Its protein is CASSPGDGFNQPQHF.

In this sample, this clonotype turned up many times. The rearrangement uses TRBV15 and TRBJ2-1; the match to TRBD2 covers 9 bases. The CDR3 has 18 amino acids. Germline loops: CDR1 LNHNV, CDR2 YYDKDF (reference sequence). Losses at the gene ends were 1 base for V and 4 bases for J; bases not matched to a gene: 11. The CDR3 DNA follows: TGTGCCACCAGCAGAGGGCGGGAGAAGACTAGCGGTTACAATGAGCAGTTCTTC. It is translated as CATSRGREKTSGYNEQFF. The full variable domain, its missing parts supplied by reference TRBV15 and TRBJ2-1, is DAMVIQNPRYQVTQFGKPVTLSCSQTLNHNVMYWYQQKSSQAPKLLFHYYDKDFNNEADTPDNFQSRRPNTSFCFLDIRSPGLGDTAMYLCATSRGREKTSGYNEQFFGPGTRLTVL.

This clonotype was picked up a small number of times. The chain combines TRBV20-1 with TRBJ1-5, with 7 bases that match TRBD1. The V segment lost 4 bases and the J segment 10 bases; nucleotides outside the gene matches: 13. The CDR3 covers 14 residues. In germline, CDR1 is DFQATT, CDR2 SNEGSKA (reference sequence). The DNA of the CDR3 is TGCAGTGCTAAGCCGACAGGGACTTGGATCCCCCAGCATTTT. Protein product: CSAKPTGTWIPQHF.

This clonotype was counted at least ten times. This sequence joins TRBV2 and TRBJ2-7; either TRBD1 or TRBD2 may supply D (5 bases each). V lost 11 bases and J 3 bases, leaving 14 bases between the germline ends. There are 12 residues in the CDR3. Germline V CDR1 and CDR2: SNHLY, FYNNEI. The chain's CDR3 is CAGTTDLYEQYF. The CDR3 nucleotides are TGTGCCGGGACCACAGACCTCTACGAGCAGTACTTC.

This clonotype has at least ten counts. The chain combines TRBV28 with TRBJ1-2, with a weak D call TRBD1 (5 bases). CDR1 and CDR2 from the germline V gene are MDHEN and SYDVKM. Trimming took off 9 bases at V and 7 bases at J, with 12 bases between the two ends. The CDR3 totals 11 residues. In nucleotides, the CDR3 is TGTGCCAGTGGGGCGTTGGCTGGCTACACCTTC. Its translation is CASGALAGYTF.

A few counts support this clonotype. A single base separates this from a much larger clone, so it may be a read error. The chain uses TRBV28 and TRBJ2-7; D remains unclear. This CDR3 has 12 amino acids. Germline CDR1 and CDR2: MDHEN and SYDVKM. The CDR3 sequence: CASSASRYGQYF. The CDR3 DNA sequence: TGTGCCAGCAGTGCCTCCCGGTACGGGCAGTACTTC.

The table lists this clonotype with many counts. V is TRBV10-1 and J is TRBJ1-2; D uncertain. Germline V CDR1 and CDR2: WNHNN, SYGVQD (reference sequence). V lost 0 bases to trimming and J lost 4 bases, with 6 bases between them. The CDR3 runs 13 residues. The CDR3 DNA reads as TGCGCCAGCAGTGAGTCGAGGCTCTATGGCTACACCTTC. As protein: CASSESRLYGYTF.

This clonotype came up many times. V and J are TRBV29-1 and TRBJ2-1; TRBD2 aligns across 8 bases. Losses at the gene ends were 6 bases for V and 4 bases for J; bases not matched to a gene: 11. This CDR3 is 15 amino acids long. Looked up from germline, CDR1 is SQVTM and CDR2 is ANQGSEA. In DNA form, the CDR3 reads TGCAGCGTGGAACGTCGGGGGGGCCCTTACAATGAGCAGTTCTTC. Translated: CSVERRGGPYNEQFF.

This clonotype was detected once. A much larger clone differs by one base, so this may be a read error. The rearrangement joins TRBV15 to TRBJ2-1; 10 bases are a match to TRBD1. Germline V gene lookup returns CDR1 LNHNV and CDR2 YYDKDF (reference sequence). The CDR3 length is 15 residues. The CDR3 protein is CATSDWDRGYSEQFF. CDR3 nucleotide sequence: TGTGCCACCAGCGATTGGGACAGGGGATACAGTGAGCAGTTCTTC. Variable domain in full (rest from reference TRBV15 and TRBJ2-1): DAMVIQNPRYQVTQFGKPVTLSCSQTLNHNVMYWYQQKSSQAPKLLFHYYDKDFNNEADTPDNFQSRRPNTSFCFLDIRSPGLGDTAMYLCATSDWDRGYSEQFFGPGTRLTVL.

CDR3 in DNA: TGTGCCAGCAATCCACTAGCGGGTTCAAATGAGCAGTTCTTC. Translated, it gives CASNPLAGSNEQFF. V usage is TRBV6-2 or TRBV6-3 and J usage is TRBJ2-1, with 9 bases lining up with TRBD2. This CDR3 region has 14 residues. V lost 7 bases to trimming and J lost 7 bases; unmatched junction nucleotides: 8. Germline V CDR1 and CDR2: MNHEY, SVGEGT.

In this sample, this clonotype turned up many times. This chain joins TRBV7-3 and TRBJ2-3, with a weak D call TRBD2 (6 bases). V lost 5 bases to trimming and J lost 0 bases, with 12 bases between them. The CDR3 has 15 residues. Germline values: CDR1 SGHTA, CDR2 FQGTGA. CDR3: CASSKTGTSTDTQYF. The DNA for the CDR3 is TGTGCCAGCAGCAAAACCGGGACTAGCACAGATACGCAGTATTTT.

On this clonotype: A much larger clone lies one base from this, so it may be a read error. This sequence joins TRBV7-9 and TRBJ1-4; the D is unclear. CDR1 SEHNR and CDR2 FQNEAQ come from the germline V gene (reference sequence). The length of the CDR3 is 15 residues. The DNA of the CDR3 is TGTGCCAGCAGCCCCTCCACGCGTACTAATGAAAAACGGTTTTTT. It specifies CASSPSTRTNEKRFF. The full variable domain, completed using reference TRBV7-9 and TRBJ1-4, is DTGVSQNPRHKITKRGQNVTFRCDPISEHNRLYWYRQTLGQGPEFLTYFQNEAQLEKSRLLSDRFSAERPKGSFSTLEIQRTEQGDSAMYLCASSPSTRTNEKRFFGSGTQLSVL.

This clonotype was seen ten or more times. This sequence joins TRBV29-1 and TRBJ2-7; D uncertain. Trimming cost V 6 bases and J 0 bases, with 12 bases left between them. This CDR3 comprises 13 residues. Looked up from germline, CDR1 is SQVTM and CDR2 is ANQGSEA. The CDR3 DNA follows: TGCAGCGTCAGATCCGGTAGCTCCTACGAGCAGTACTTC. Translating it yields CSVRSGSSYEQYF.

This clonotype was seen a few times. This rearrangement joins TRBV19 to TRBJ2-5, with D maybe TRBD1 (6 bases). Trimming shortened V by 5 bases and J by 2 bases, and 15 bases separated the two germline ends. CDR3 length equals 15 residues. Looked up from germline, CDR1 is LNHDA and CDR2 is SQIVND (reference sequence). The CDR3 nucleotides are TGTGCCAGTAGTGACGGACAGTTATATCAAGAGACCCAGTACTTC. This translates into CASSDGQLYQETQYF.

In its sample, this clonotype was seen a few times. The chain combines TRBV24-1 with TRBJ2-1; 15 nucleotides match TRBD2. The CDR3 loop spans 17 amino acids. The germline V gene encodes CDR1 KGHDR and CDR2 SFDVKD. V shed 3 bases, J shed 8 bases, and the junction held 7 bases outside the gene matches. CDR3 coding DNA: TGTGCCACCAGTGATCGGACTAGCGGGAGGGTGATAGATGAGCAGTTCTTC. This gives the protein CATSDRTSGRVIDEQFF.

This clonotype was recorded at least ten times. The chain joins TRBV12-3 or TRBV12-4 to TRBJ1-2; the D is unclear. Deletions cut 6 bases from V and 8 bases from J, with 13 bases between. CDR3 length: 12 residues. The CDR3 region is CASRADLIGYTF. The DNA for the CDR3 is TGTGCCAGCAGGGCAGACCTAATAGGCTACACCTTC.

The J gene is TRBJ1-3, the V gene TRBV28; D is perhaps TRBD1 (6 bases). Per germline, CDR1 MDHEN and CDR2 SYDVKM. Trimming removed 3 bases at V and 0 bases at J, with 15 bases between. The CDR3 runs to 17 residues. The CDR3 nucleotides read TGTGCCAGCAGTTTTTGGGACACAAATCGCTCTGGAAACACCATATATTTT. This gives the protein CASSFWDTNRSGNTIYF.

This clonotype was observed at least ten times. This sequence joins TRBV27 and TRBJ2-2, with D perhaps TRBD2 (6 bases). The CDR3 runs 13 residues. CDR1 is MNHEY and CDR2 is SMNVEV in the germline V gene (reference sequence). The V end was cut by 4 bases, the J end by 10 bases, with 13 bases between. CDR3 bases: TGTGCCAGCAGTTGGGCGGGGTATGCGGAGCTGTTTTTT. This translates into CASSWAGYAELFF.

V is TRBV6-2 or TRBV6-3 and J is TRBJ2-3; 12 bases align to TRBD2. The germline gives CDR1 MNHEY, CDR2 SVGEGT. The CDR3 sequence is 18 residues long. V was pared by 0 bases and J by 2 bases, with 6 bases of the junction left unmatched. As DNA, the CDR3 is TGTGCCAGCAGTTACTCCATGACTAGCGGGAGACTCACAGATACGCAGTATTTT. Translated: CASSYSMTSGRLTDTQYF.

This chain links TRBV18 with TRBJ1-2; possible D gene TRBD1, 5 bases. The germline V and J ends were trimmed by 4 bases and 5 bases, with 14 bases remaining between them. The germline CDR1 and CDR2 sequences are KGHSH and LQKENI. The CDR3 covers 14 residues. Written as DNA, the CDR3 is TGTGCCAGCTCACTCCCGACAGACCGTTATGGCTACACCTTC. Its translation is CASSLPTDRYGYTF. Full variable domain (rest looked up from reference TRBV18 and TRBJ1-2): NAGVMQNPRHLVRRRGQEARLRCSPMKGHSHVYWYRQLPEEGLKFMVYLQKENIIDESGMPKERFSAEFPKEGPSILRIQQVVRGDSAAYFCASSLPTDRYGYTFGSGTRLTVV.